This T cell receptor (beta chain) was captured by sequencing in a study of cytomegalovirus exposure and HLA in healthy donors. Study-wide findings and caveats: Analysis was performed later, and it showed HLA-associated TCR beta chains to be more clonally expanded than equally common others. Cytomegalovirus association was assigned to about 150 TCR beta chains. Accounts indicate the classifier identified cytomegalovirus status with strong specificity and sensitivity.

In the PCR, 60 Vbeta and 13 Jbeta primers were used. Only in-frame clones appear in the TCRdb table, and some are missing; sequencing was by immunoSEQ multiplex PCR. The sample table includes approximately 80,000 clones. Comments on this clone: Its matching antigen is unknown.

The V gene's germline CDR1 is MDHEN and CDR2 SYDVKM. V lost 5 bases to trimming and J lost 11 bases, with 10 bases between them. The CDR3 has 11 amino acids. Every donor was a healthy person donating bone marrow. The receptor was derived from a man between 18 and 35 years old in good health and CMV-seropositive. Sample: PBMCs. The chain combines TRBV28 with TRBJ1-5, with D unresolved. The CDR3 region is CASSRGWAQHF. DNA for the CDR3: TGTGCCAGCAGTCGAGGGTGGGCCCAGCATTTT.